What follows are 19 T cell receptor beta chains derived from one specimen sequenced in a study of blood T cell repertoires in COVID-19. TCRdb's table, derived via immunoSEQ multiplex PCR, lists solely in-frame clones and lacks some. The sample shows some 120,000 clones, around 83% of them seen only once. Sequencing input: peripheral blood. The receptors originated from an elderly man with active or convalescent COVID-19.

This rearrangement joins TRBV13 to TRBJ1-1, with 10 bases matching TRBD1. The CDR3 extends over 14 amino acids. Germline lookup yields CDR1 PRHDT and CDR2 FYEKMQ (reference sequence). Losses at the gene ends were 6 bases for V and 1 base for J; bases not matched to a gene: 2. The CDR3 sequence is CASRGQGTNTEAFF. For the CDR3, the DNA is TGTGCCAGCAGGGGACAGGGGACGAACACTGAAGCTTTCTTT.

J is TRBJ2-7 and V is TRBV10-3, with D hard to call. The CDR3 is 14 residues long. Per germline, CDR1 ENHRY and CDR2 SYGVKD. The V gene lost 2 bases and the J gene lost 0 bases, with 8 bases spanning the gap. CDR3 sequence reads: CAISEPASSYEQYF. The CDR3 nucleotides are TGTGCCATCAGTGAGCCAGCGAGCTCCTACGAGCAGTACTTC.

The chain carries TRBV27 and TRBJ2-2, with TRBD2 matching over 10 bases. V gave up 8 bases and J gave up 6 bases; unmatched junction bases: 12. This CDR3 contains 16 residues. Germline V gene sequence: CDR1 MNHEY, CDR2 SMNVEV (reference sequence). The CDR3 is CASGTSGEFSAGELFF. For the CDR3, the DNA is TGTGCCAGCGGAACTAGCGGGGAGTTCTCGGCCGGGGAGCTGTTTTTT.

This rearrangement joins TRBV2 to TRBJ2-5; 10 positions match TRBD1. The CDR3 has 16 residues. Germline lookup yields CDR1 SNHLY and CDR2 FYNNEI. Trimming took 6 bases from V and 0 from J; bases not matched to a gene: 7. The CDR3 DNA reads TGTGCCAGCAGGCCGACAGGGGGCCTGTACCAAGAGACCCAGTACTTC. Amino acids: CASRPTGGLYQETQYF.

CDR3 nucleotide sequence: TGTGCCAGCAGCTTAGCGTCTGGGGCCAACGTCCTGACTTTC. Residues: CASSLASGANVLTF. This sequence joins TRBV7-3 and TRBJ2-6, with D uncertain. Germline assignment: CDR1 SGHTA and CDR2 FQGTGA. This CDR3 spans 14 amino acids. The ends were cut back, 2 bases at V and 1 base at J, with 3 bases in the middle.

This clone appeared a few times. The chain is built from TRBV7-2 and TRBJ1-4; possible D gene TRBD1, 5 bases. CDR1 and CDR2 from the germline V gene are SGHTA and FQGNSA. The ends were cut back, 3 bases at V and 7 bases at J, with 15 bases in the middle. The CDR3 has 15 residues. CDR3 loop: CASSFRGGGGEKLFF. In DNA, the CDR3 is TGTGCCAGCAGCTTTCGGGGGGGAGGTGGTGAAAAACTGTTTTTT.

This clone has just one count. The chain employs TRBV7-8 and TRBJ2-5; 8 positions match TRBD1. The CDR3 length is 16 residues. The V segment lost 4 bases and the J segment 2 bases; nucleotides outside the gene matches: 9. Germline V gives CDR1 SGHVS, CDR2 FQNEAQ. This CDR3 reads CASSSRTGNRQETQYF. In DNA, the CDR3 is TGTGCCAGCAGCTCACGGACAGGGAACAGACAAGAGACCCAGTACTTC.

This rearrangement joins TRBV29-1 to TRBJ1-2; TRBD1 aligns across 7 bases. The germline CDR1 and CDR2 sequences are SQVTM and ANQGSEA. This CDR3 spans 13 amino acids. V dropped 3 bases and J dropped 3; count of bases not matched to a gene: 4. The CDR3 reads CSVEEGADYGYTF. Here the CDR3 DNA reads TGCAGCGTTGAGGAGGGGGCAGACTATGGCTACACCTTC.

The chain couples TRBV2 to TRBJ2-5; no reliable D call. The V gene's germline CDR1 is SNHLY and CDR2 FYNNEI. The CDR3 is made up of 12 amino acids. The ends were cut back, 5 bases at V and 5 bases at J, with 9 bases in the middle. CDR3 DNA sequence: TGTGCCAGCAGTCTTGGCAGGGAGACCCAGTACTTC. Protein product: CASSLGRETQYF.

This clone was seen a few times. CDR3 sequence reads: CASSLAETAYNEQFF. DNA of the CDR3: TGTGCCAGCAGCCTGGCCGAGACAGCTTACAATGAGCAGTTCTTC. The chain uses TRBV5-8 and TRBJ2-1, with a tentative D call TRBD1 (5 bases). Trimming took off 4 bases at V and 4 bases at J, with 15 bases between the two ends. Per germline, CDR1 SGHTS and CDR2 YDEGEE. CDR3 length equals 15 residues.

This chain links TRBV9 with TRBJ2-6; 8 bases map to TRBD1. The CDR3 covers 17 residues. J gave up 1 base and V 6 bases, and 9 bases lay outside the gene matches. Germline V CDR1 and CDR2: SGDLS, YYNGEE. The CDR3 nucleotides are TGTGCCAGCACCCGGACAGGGCTCTTTTCTGGGGCCAACGTCCTGACTTTC. Translation gives CASTRTGLFSGANVLTF.

The chain has TRBV6-2 or TRBV6-3 and TRBJ2-5, with D possibly TRBD1 on 6 matching bases. CDR1 and CDR2 from the germline V gene are MNHEY and SVGEGT. V was shortened by 4 bases and J by 5 bases, with 17 bases between the two germline ends. This CDR3 region has 15 residues. CDR3 protein: CASSSLARGMETQYF. In nucleotides, the CDR3 is TGTGCCAGCAGTTCTCTGGCTAGGGGGATGGAGACCCAGTACTTC.

The rearrangement links TRBV5-1 to TRBJ2-2; D possibly corresponds to TRBD2 (6 bases). CDR1 and CDR2 from the germline V gene are SGHRS and YFSETQ. The CDR3 length is 14 residues. V was shortened by 0 bases and J by 7 bases, with 10 bases between the two germline ends. The CDR3 is CASSLDLTSGELFF. The CDR3 DNA sequence: TGCGCCAGCAGCTTGGATTTGACTAGCGGGGAGCTGTTTTTT.

The chain is built from TRBV11-2 and TRBJ1-4; D ambiguous. V lost 0 bases and J lost 14, with 16 bases in between. CDR1 is SGHAT and CDR2 is FQNNGV in the germline V gene. The CDR3 is 14 residues long. CDR3 residues: CASSLDLVAPPLFF. The CDR3 DNA reads as TGTGCCAGCAGCTTAGATCTAGTCGCTCCCCCCCTGTTTTTT.

On this clone: Other DNA sequences from this sample encode an identical CDR3 as well. V usage is TRBV9 and J usage is TRBJ1-3; 7 bases line up with TRBD1. The germline CDR1 and CDR2 sequences are SGDLS and YYNGEE. V lost 0 bases, J lost 1 base, and 4 bases stayed unmatched. The CDR3 runs 16 residues. CDR3 amino acids: CASSVEAGGSGNTIYF. CDR3 DNA: TGTGCCAGCAGCGTAGAGGCAGGGGGTTCTGGAAACACCATATATTTT.

The CDR3: CASIQGTLNYGYTF. The CDR3 DNA sequence: TGTGCCAGCATCCAGGGGACGTTAAACTATGGCTACACCTTC. V usage is TRBV28 and J usage is TRBJ1-2, with D maybe TRBD1 (6 bases). Germline values: CDR1 MDHEN, CDR2 SYDVKM. The CDR3 sequence is 14 residues long. V was shortened by 7 bases and J by 2 bases, with 14 bases between the two germline ends.

CDR3 DNA: TGTGCCAGCTCACCACCGAGGGGACAGAAGTCCACAGATACGCAGTATTTT. Protein product: CASSPPRGQKSTDTQYF. The chain carries TRBV18 and TRBJ2-3, with 7 positions matching TRBD1. Trimming at V came to 0 bases and at J to 2 bases, leaving 8 bases not matched to a gene. The length of the CDR3 is 17 residues. Germline V lookup: CDR1 KGHSH, CDR2 LQKENI.

Remarks on this clone: Its ends do not fully match the called genes, so a read error is possible. V usage is TRBV11-2 and J usage is TRBJ2-3, with 7 bases fitting TRBD1. The CDR3 runs to 14 residues. From germline, CDR1 is SGHAT and CDR2 FQNNGV. CDR3 sequence (DNA): TGTGCCAGCAGGTTAGGCAGGGGGTCAGATACGCAGTATTTT. Amino acids: CASRLGRGSDTQYF.

V is TRBV28 and J is TRBJ1-1; weak D call: TRBD1 (6 bases). CDR1 is MDHEN, CDR2 SYDVKM, per germline. This CDR3 contains 14 residues. The germline V and J ends were trimmed by 7 bases and 4 bases, with 16 bases remaining between them. CDR3 residues: CASNRGGKTTEAFF. CDR3 sequence (DNA): TGTGCCAGCAATCGAGGGGGTAAGACCACTGAAGCTTTCTTT. Complete variable domain (other parts from reference TRBV28 and TRBJ1-1): DVKVTQSSRYLVKRTGEKVFLECVQDMDHENMFWYRQDPGLGLRLIYFSYDVKMKEKGDIPEGYSVSREKKERFSLILESASTNQTSMYLCASNRGGKTTEAFFGQGTRLTVV.